This T cell receptor beta chain came from a study of T cell responses to AZD1222 COVID-19 vaccine. General observations from the study: It was only five to seven AZD1222 recipients who were seropositive at baseline. Per reports, nearly half of all spike-specific TCRs target regions that are unmutated in variants. Donors, mostly white British, included more females; clonal diversity was possibly underestimated. Only after the peak T cell response were repertoires sampled.

Some clones are missing from TCRdb's copy, which holds only in-frame ones; the method was immunoSEQ multiplex PCR. Of roughly 150,000 clones in the sample, roughly 87% are singletons; the top ten hold around 1%. V was cut by 4 bases and J by 2 bases, with 14 bases left in between. CDR3 size: 14 residues. CDR1 GTSNPN and CDR2 SVGIG come from the germline V gene (reference sequence). With regard to this clone: Antigen specificity is unknown.

The source of this sequence is an adult who received the AZD1222 COVID-19 vaccine. This sequence joins TRBV30 and TRBJ1-2; no firm D call. Sequenced here: peripheral blood, sampled 28 days after the second AZD1222 dose. The CDR3 region is CAWTPGPENYGYTF. The CDR3, as DNA: TGTGCCTGGACCCCCGGACCAGAAAACTATGGCTACACCTTC.